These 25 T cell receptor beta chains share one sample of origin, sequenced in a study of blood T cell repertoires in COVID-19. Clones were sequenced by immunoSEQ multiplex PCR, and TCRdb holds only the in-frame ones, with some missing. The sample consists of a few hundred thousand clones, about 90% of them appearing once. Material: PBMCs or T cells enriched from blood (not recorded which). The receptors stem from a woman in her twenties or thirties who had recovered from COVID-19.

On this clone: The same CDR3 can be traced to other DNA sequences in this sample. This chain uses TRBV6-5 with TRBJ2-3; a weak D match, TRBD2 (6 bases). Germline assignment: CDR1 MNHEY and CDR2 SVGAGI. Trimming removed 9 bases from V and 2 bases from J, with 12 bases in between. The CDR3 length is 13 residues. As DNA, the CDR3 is TGTGCCAGTAGGGACTCCTCCACAGATACGCAGTATTTT. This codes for CASRDSSTDTQYF.

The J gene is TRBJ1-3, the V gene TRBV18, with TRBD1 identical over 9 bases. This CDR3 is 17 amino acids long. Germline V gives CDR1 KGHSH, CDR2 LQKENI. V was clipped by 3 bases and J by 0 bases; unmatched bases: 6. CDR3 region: CASSPSPTGGSGNTIYF. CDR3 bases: TGTGCCAGCTCACCCTCTCCGACAGGGGGCTCTGGAAACACCATATATTTT.

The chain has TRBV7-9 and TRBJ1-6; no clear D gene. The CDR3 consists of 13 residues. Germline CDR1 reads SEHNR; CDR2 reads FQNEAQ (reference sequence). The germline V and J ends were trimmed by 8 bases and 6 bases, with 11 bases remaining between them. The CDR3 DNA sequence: TGTGCCAGCCGGGAGTTGGGTAATTCACCCCTCCACTTT. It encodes CASRELGNSPLHF.

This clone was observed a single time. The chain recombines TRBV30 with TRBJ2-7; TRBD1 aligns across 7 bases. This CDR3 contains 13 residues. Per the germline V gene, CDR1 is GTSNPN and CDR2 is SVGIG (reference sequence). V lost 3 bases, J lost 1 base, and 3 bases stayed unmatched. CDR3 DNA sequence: TGTGCCTGGAGCGCAGGGGGTTCCTACGAGCAGTACTTC. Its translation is CAWSAGGSYEQYF.

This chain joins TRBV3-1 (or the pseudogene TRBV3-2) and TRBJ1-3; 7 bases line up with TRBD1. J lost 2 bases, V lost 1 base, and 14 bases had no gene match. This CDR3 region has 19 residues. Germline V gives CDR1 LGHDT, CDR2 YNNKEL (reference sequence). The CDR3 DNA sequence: TGTGCCAGCAGCCAAGTAGGGGGCCCCAGGGGGTCGACTGGAAACACCATATATTTT. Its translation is CASSQVGGPRGSTGNTIYF.

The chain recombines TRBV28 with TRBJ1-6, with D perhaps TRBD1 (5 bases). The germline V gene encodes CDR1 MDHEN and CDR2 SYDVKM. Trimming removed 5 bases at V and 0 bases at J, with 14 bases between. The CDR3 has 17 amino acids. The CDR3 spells CASSHSDTHSYNSPLHF. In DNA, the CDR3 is TGTGCCAGCAGTCACTCGGACACACACTCCTATAATTCACCCCTCCACTTT.

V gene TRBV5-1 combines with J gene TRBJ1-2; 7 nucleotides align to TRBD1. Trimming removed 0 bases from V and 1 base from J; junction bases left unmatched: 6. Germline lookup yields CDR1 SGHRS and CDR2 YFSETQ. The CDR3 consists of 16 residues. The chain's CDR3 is CASSLVVRGDNYGYTF. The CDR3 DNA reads TGCGCCAGCAGCTTGGTTGTCAGGGGGGATAACTATGGCTACACCTTC.

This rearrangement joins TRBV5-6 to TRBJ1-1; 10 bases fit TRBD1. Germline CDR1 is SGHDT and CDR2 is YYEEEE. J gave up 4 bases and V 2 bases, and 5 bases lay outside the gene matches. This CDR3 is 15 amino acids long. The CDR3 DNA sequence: TGTGCCAGCAGCTTAGACAGGGGGCTAGGCACTGAAGCTTTCTTT. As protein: CASSLDRGLGTEAFF.

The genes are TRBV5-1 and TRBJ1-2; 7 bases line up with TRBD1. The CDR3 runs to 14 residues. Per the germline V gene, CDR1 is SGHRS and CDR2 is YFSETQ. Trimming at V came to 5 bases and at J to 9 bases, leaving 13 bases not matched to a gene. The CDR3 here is CASREDRFGNRYTF. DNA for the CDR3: TGCGCCAGCAGGGAGGACAGGTTCGGTAACCGCTACACCTTC.

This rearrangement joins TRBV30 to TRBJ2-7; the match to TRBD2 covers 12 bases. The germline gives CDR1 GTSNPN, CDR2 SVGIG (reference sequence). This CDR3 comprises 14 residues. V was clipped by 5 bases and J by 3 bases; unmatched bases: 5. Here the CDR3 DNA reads TGTGCCTGGGGCAGACTAGCGGGGGTCTACGAGCAGTACTTC. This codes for CAWGRLAGVYEQYF.

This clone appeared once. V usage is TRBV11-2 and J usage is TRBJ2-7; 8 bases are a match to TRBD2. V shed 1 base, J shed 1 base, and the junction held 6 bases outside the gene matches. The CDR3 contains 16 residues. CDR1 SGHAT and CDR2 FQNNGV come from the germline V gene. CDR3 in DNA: TGTGCCAGCAGCTTAGGGGGCGGGGGGCCGTCCTACGAGCAGTACTTC. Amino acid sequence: CASSLGGGGPSYEQYF.

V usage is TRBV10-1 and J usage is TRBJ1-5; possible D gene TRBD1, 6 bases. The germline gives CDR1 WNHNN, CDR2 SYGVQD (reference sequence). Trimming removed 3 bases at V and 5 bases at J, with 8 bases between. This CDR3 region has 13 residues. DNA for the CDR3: TGCGCCAGCAGTGATTACAGGGATCAGCCCCAGCATTTT. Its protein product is CASSDYRDQPQHF.

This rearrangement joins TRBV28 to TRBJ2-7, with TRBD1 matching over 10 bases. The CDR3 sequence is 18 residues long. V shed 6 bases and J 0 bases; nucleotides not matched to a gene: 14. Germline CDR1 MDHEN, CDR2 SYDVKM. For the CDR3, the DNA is TGTGCCAGCAGACGGCCGGGACAGGGGACTCAAACCTCCTACGAGCAGTACTTC. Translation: CASRRPGQGTQTSYEQYF.

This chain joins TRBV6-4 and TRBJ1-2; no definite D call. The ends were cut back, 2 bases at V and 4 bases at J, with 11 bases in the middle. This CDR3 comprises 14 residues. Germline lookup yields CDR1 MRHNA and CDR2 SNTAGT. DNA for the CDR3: TGTGCCAGCAGTGACGGAGTGTCGCCCTATGGCTACACCTTC. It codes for CASSDGVSPYGYTF.

This CDR3 is CASSQENSRNEKLFF. Written as DNA, the CDR3 is TGCGCCAGCAGCCAAGAAAACAGCCGTAATGAAAAACTGTTTTTT. The chain employs TRBV4-3 and TRBJ1-4; no definite D call. V dropped 0 bases and J dropped 4 bases, with 9 bases sitting between them. The germline V gene has CDR1 LGHNA and CDR2 YSLEER. The CDR3 runs 15 residues.

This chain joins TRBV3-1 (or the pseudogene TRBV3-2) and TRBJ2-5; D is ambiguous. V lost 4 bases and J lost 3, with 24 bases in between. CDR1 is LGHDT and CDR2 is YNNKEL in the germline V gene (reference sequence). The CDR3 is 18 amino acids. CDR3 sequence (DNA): TGTGCCAGCAGCCCCAAAGCCCACTCGGATAGGAGAAAAGAGACCCAGTACTTC. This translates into CASSPKAHSDRRKETQYF.

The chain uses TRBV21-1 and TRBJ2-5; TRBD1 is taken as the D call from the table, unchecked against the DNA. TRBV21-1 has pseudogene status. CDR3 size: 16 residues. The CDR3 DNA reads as TGTGCCAGCAGCAGTTCCCGGGACAGGGATCAAGAGACCCAGTACTTC. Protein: CASSSSRDRDQETQYF.

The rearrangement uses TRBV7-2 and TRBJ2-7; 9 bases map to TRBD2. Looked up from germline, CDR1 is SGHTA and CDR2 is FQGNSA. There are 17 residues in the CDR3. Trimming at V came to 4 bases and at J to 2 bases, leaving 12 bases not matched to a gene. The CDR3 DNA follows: TGTGCCAGCAGCTCAAGACGGGAGCGGGGGGCCACCTACGAGCAGTACTTC. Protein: CASSSRRERGATYEQYF.

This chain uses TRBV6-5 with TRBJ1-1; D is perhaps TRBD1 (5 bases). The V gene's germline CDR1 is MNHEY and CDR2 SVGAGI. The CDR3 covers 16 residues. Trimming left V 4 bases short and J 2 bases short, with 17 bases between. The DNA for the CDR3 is TGTGCCAGCAGTTCCAATACAGGACGGAGTAACACTGAAGCTTTCTTT. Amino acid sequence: CASSSNTGRSNTEAFF.

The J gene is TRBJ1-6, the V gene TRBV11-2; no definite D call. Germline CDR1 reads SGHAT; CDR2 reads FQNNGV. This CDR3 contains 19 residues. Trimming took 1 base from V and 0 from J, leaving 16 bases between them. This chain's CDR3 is CASSLGSITQSSYNSPLHF. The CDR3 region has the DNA TGTGCCAGCAGCTTAGGTAGCATTACCCAGAGCTCCTATAATTCACCCCTCCACTTT.

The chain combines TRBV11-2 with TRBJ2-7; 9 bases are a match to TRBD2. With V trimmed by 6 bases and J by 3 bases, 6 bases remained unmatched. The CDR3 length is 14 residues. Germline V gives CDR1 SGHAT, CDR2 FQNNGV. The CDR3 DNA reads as TGTGCCAGCAGGCCTAGCGGGGTTGGCTACGAGCAGTACTTC. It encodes CASRPSGVGYEQYF. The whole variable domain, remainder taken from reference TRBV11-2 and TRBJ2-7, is EAGVAQSPRYKIIEKRQSVAFWCNPISGHATLYWYQQILGQGPKLLIQFQNNGVVDDSQLPKDRFSAERLKGVDSTLKIQPAKLEDSAVYLCASRPSGVGYEQYFGPGTRLTVT.

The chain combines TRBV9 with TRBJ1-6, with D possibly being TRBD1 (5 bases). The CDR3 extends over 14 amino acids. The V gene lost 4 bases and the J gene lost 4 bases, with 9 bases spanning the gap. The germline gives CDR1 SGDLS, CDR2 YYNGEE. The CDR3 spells CASSPGLYNSPLHF. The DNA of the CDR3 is TGTGCCAGCAGCCCGGGACTGTATAATTCACCCCTCCACTTT.

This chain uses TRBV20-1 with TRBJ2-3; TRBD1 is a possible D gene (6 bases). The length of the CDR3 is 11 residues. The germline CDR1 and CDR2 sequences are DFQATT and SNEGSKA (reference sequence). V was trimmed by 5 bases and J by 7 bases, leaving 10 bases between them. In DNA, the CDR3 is TGCAGTGCTGTACAGGGATATACGCAGTATTTT. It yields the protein CSAVQGYTQYF.

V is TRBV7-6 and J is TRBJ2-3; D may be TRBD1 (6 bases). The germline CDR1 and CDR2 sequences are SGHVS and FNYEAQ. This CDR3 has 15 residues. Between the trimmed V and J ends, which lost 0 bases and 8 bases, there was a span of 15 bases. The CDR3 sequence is CASSLAWTDWGTQYF. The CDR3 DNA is TGTGCCAGCAGCTTAGCCTGGACAGACTGGGGTACGCAGTATTTT.

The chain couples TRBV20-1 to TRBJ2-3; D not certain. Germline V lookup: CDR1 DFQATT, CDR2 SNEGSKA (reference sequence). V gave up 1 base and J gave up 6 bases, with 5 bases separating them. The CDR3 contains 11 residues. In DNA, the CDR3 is TGCAGTGCTAGAGTAGTGGATACGCAGTATTTT. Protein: CSARVVDTQYF.